One TCR beta chain is described in this entry. Its antigen is still unknown. Some clones are missing from TCRdb's copy, which holds only in-frame ones; the method was immunoSEQ multiplex PCR. The table has some 100,000 clones, roughly nine tenths seen once. The data stem from a study of T cell responses to AZD1222 COVID-19 vaccine. General study points: It was only after the peak T cell response that any repertoires were sampled. In a largely white British group with more females than males, clonal diversity was possibly underestimated. At study baseline, merely a handful of AZD1222 recipients were seropositive.

The V segment lost 4 bases and the J segment 4 bases; nucleotides outside the gene matches: 7. CDR3 length: 15 residues. Germline-derived CDR1 and CDR2 are SGHNT and YENEEA. The TCR was taken from an adult in good health. The rearrangement links TRBV11-3 to TRBJ1-1, with 9 bases identical to TRBD1. Sequencing was performed on peripheral blood, taken on day 0 of AZD1222 vaccination. The CDR3 coding sequence is TGTGCCAGCAGCTCCGGACAGGGGAGGAGCACTGAAGCTTTCTTT. Translated, it gives CASSSGQGRSTEAFF.